The rows below give T cell receptor beta chains drawn from one sample of a study of blood T cell repertoires in COVID-19. Clones were read by immunoSEQ multiplex PCR, and TCRdb kept only the in-frame ones, dropping some. The profile shows 200,000 or so clones, approximately 80% of them singletons. Source material: peripheral blood. Source of these receptors: a woman in her sixties or seventies who had recovered from COVID-19. The CDR3 runs from the conserved cysteine through the conserved F or W. A D gene is named only where the DNA matches it firmly. Only part of the rows carry a size: once, few, many, or a class if the clone is expanded.

>TRBV5-1|TRBJ1-3|TRBD1|.
CASSLTGVGNTIYF
TGCGCCAGCAGCCTGACAGGGGTTGGAAACACCATATATTTT
>TRBV2|TRBJ2-5|TRBD1|.
CASSNGQGGQETQYF
TGTGCCAGCAGCAACGGACAGGGTGGGCAAGAGACCCAGTACTTC
>TRBV23-1|TRBJ1-2|.|few
CASSQSTDSYGYTF
TGCGCCAGCAGTCAATCGACGGACTCATATGGCTACACCTTC
>TRBV7-3|TRBJ2-2|.|.
CASSLYGGLTTGELFF
TGTGCCAGCAGCTTATACGGGGGACTTACCACCGGGGAGCTGTTTTTT
>TRBV15|TRBJ2-7|TRBD1|.
CATSSGDRDIAEQYF
TGTGCCACCAGCAGCGGGGACAGGGATATTGCCGAGCAGTACTTC
>TRBV2|TRBJ1-3|.|.
CASRTTGRSGNTIYF
TGTGCCAGCAGAACGACAGGCCGCTCTGGAAACACCATATATTTT
>TRBV4-1|TRBJ1-2|.|.
CASSPLLTGRGYTF
TGCGCCAGCAGCCCACTCCTGACAGGTCGTGGCTACACCTTC
>TRBV7-9|TRBJ2-2|TRBD1|.
CASSLGTGGITGELFF
TGTGCCAGCAGCCTGGGGACAGGGGGCATCACCGGGGAGCTGTTTTTT
>TRBV4-1|TRBJ1-1|.|.
CASSQDLEEPRPEAFF
TGCGCCAGCAGCCAAGATCTGGAGGAACCGAGGCCTGAAGCTTTCTTT
>TRBV2|TRBJ2-7|TRBD1|once
CASRGTGGHYEQYF
TGTGCCAGCAGGGGGACAGGGGGCCACTACGAGCAGTACTTC